Following are 10 T cell receptor beta chains from one sample sequenced in a study of cytomegalovirus exposure and HLA in healthy donors. Use of 60 Vbeta and 13 Jbeta primers characterized the PCR. TCRdb's copy holds only in-frame clones and misses some; the assay was immunoSEQ multiplex PCR. The table has just over 150,000 clones, roughly 78% seen once. The source material was PBMCs. These receptors all come from a woman aged 40 to 50 in good health and CMV-seronegative.

The chain has TRBV5-6 and TRBJ2-7; D gene ambiguous. Trimming removed 3 bases from V and 2 bases from J, with 18 bases in between. Germline CDR1 SGHDT, CDR2 YYEEEE. The CDR3 sequence is 16 residues long. CDR3 DNA: TGTGCCAGCAGCTCCCTAAGATTTGCGGAGACCTACGAGCAGTACTTC. Translated: CASSSLRFAETYEQYF.

This rearrangement joins TRBV14 to TRBJ1-5, with 9 bases matching TRBD1. Per germline, CDR1 SGHDN and CDR2 FVKESK. CDR3 length: 19 residues. Trimming removed 0 bases from V and 7 bases from J; junction bases left unmatched: 16. CDR3 in amino acids: CASSQEPGEPQGAFQPQHF. The CDR3 nucleotides are TGTGCCAGCAGCCAAGAACCCGGAGAACCACAGGGGGCGTTCCAGCCCCAGCATTTT.

This rearrangement joins TRBV2 to TRBJ1-4; D is uncertain. V was clipped by 4 bases and J by 4 bases, with 10 bases between them. This CDR3 has 14 amino acids. Germline-derived CDR1 and CDR2 are SNHLY and FYNNEI. In nucleotides, the CDR3 is TGTGCCAGCAGTGCCGGTTTTTATAATGAAAAACTGTTTTTT. The encoded protein is CASSAGFYNEKLFF.

Only a few counts were recorded for this clone. The chain combines TRBV11-2 with TRBJ1-6, with 8 bases fitting TRBD1. CDR3 length equals 17 residues. Germline lookup yields CDR1 SGHAT and CDR2 FQNNGV. With V trimmed by 1 base and J by 6 bases, 8 bases remained unmatched. The CDR3 region is CASSLVGHRGINSPLHF. CDR3 sequence (DNA): TGTGCCAGCAGCTTAGTAGGTCACAGGGGGATTAATTCACCCCTCCACTTT.

The rearrangement joins TRBV2 to TRBJ1-4; 7 bases match TRBD1. The CDR3 is made up of 14 amino acids. Germline V gives CDR1 SNHLY, CDR2 FYNNEI. J was trimmed by 8 bases and V by 4 bases; bases with no gene match: 7. The CDR3 sequence is CASSGNRGDEKLFF. CDR3 bases: TGTGCCAGCAGTGGGAACAGGGGTGACGAAAAACTGTTTTTT.

This chain joins TRBV7-9 and TRBJ1-2; 10 bases fit TRBD1. The CDR3 sequence is 14 residues long. Per germline, CDR1 SEHNR and CDR2 FQNEAQ (reference sequence). V lost 1 base, J lost 4 bases, and 0 bases stayed unmatched. CDR3 sequence (DNA): TGTGCCAGCAGCTTAGGACAGGGGGCCTATGGCTACACCTTC. Translation: CASSLGQGAYGYTF.

V usage is TRBV7-3 and J usage is TRBJ2-5, with D tentatively TRBD2 (5 bases). Germline CDR1 SGHTA, CDR2 FQGTGA. The CDR3 contains 15 residues. V shed 5 bases and J shed 2 bases, with 15 bases lying between them. The CDR3 sequence: CASSPYPGIQETQYF. CDR3 bases: TGTGCCAGCAGCCCCTATCCCGGGATTCAAGAGACCCAGTACTTC.

The genes are TRBV18 and TRBJ1-2; possible D gene TRBD1, 5 bases. This CDR3 region has 15 residues. The germline gives CDR1 KGHSH, CDR2 LQKENI. V was trimmed by 3 bases and J by 3 bases, leaving 14 bases between them. CDR3 coding DNA: TGTGCCAGCTCACCGCAGGGAGGGAGTTACTATGGCTACACCTTC. It specifies CASSPQGGSYYGYTF. Combining the CDR3 with reference TRBV18 and TRBJ1-2 gives the whole variable domain NAGVMQNPRHLVRRRGQEARLRCSPMKGHSHVYWYRQLPEEGLKFMVYLQKENIIDESGMPKERFSAEFPKEGPSILRIQQVVRGDSAAYFCASSPQGGSYYGYTFGSGTRLTVV.

This clone was recorded only once. This sequence joins TRBV5-1 and TRBJ2-1, with 9 bases identical to TRBD1. Germline V lookup: CDR1 SGHRS, CDR2 YFSETQ. The CDR3 covers 15 residues. The V and J ends lost 4 bases and 4 bases, in that order; junction bases with no gene match: 6. DNA of the CDR3: TGCGCCAGCAGCCAGACAGGGGGTCAATACAATGAGCAGTTCTTC. Protein sequence: CASSQTGGQYNEQFF. Supplemented by reference TRBV5-1 and TRBJ2-1, the full variable domain reads KAGVTQTPRYLIKTRGQQVTLSCSPISGHRSVSWYQQTPGQGLQFLFEYFSETQRNKGNFPGRFSGRQFSNSRSEMNVSTLELGDSALYLCASSQTGGQYNEQFFGPGTRLTVL.

This clone was found a few times. The chain couples TRBV6-1 to TRBJ1-2; 11 bases map to TRBD1. The CDR3 length is 14 residues. The V gene end was trimmed by 8 bases and the J gene end by 4 bases; junction bases not matched to a gene: 6. CDR1 is MNHNS and CDR2 is SASEGT in the germline V gene. CDR3 in DNA: TGTGCCAGCGAGCCGGACAGGGGGCGCTATGGCTACACCTTC. Translating it yields CASEPDRGRYGYTF.